This section outlines one T cell receptor beta chain sequence together with its context. Authors' analysis steps: Reference gene primer amplification yielded estimated nucleated cell counts. The data were produced by immunoSEQ multiplex PCR, yet TCRdb's version contains in-frame clones alone and is incomplete. V, J and clone size derive from that table, while D and trimming were established from the DNA sequence. The table includes about 290,000 clones, around four fifths detected once. These data are taken from a study of blood T cell repertoires in COVID-19. For the study at large: Samples taken during acute and convalescent COVID-19 were collected in the United States, Italy and Spain. PBMCs, B-cell-depleted T cells, or T cells provided the cDNA or gDNA that made up the material.

CDR1 is SGHTA, CDR2 FQGNSA, per germline. The CDR3 runs 12 residues. V shed 5 bases, J shed 4 bases, and the junction held 0 bases outside the gene matches. The source material was peripheral blood. This receptor was obtained from a woman between 50 and 59 years old with active or convalescent COVID-19. This chain connects TRBV7-2 to TRBJ1-2, with TRBD1 identical over 8 bases. The CDR3 DNA reads TGTGCCAGCAGCACAGGGGGCTATGGCTACACCTTC. This encodes CASSTGGYGYTF. The full variable domain, completed using reference TRBV7-2 and TRBJ1-2, is GAGVSQSPSNKVTEKGKDVELRCDPISGHTALYWYRQSLGQGLEFLIYFQGNSAPDKSGLPSDRFSAERTGGSVSTLTIQRTQQEDSAVYLCASSTGGYGYTFGSGTRLTVV.